The clone carrying this T cell receptor (beta chain) turned up a few times. Its target is unknown. This specimen comes from a study of CD8+CD57+ T cells in acquired aplastic anemia. The overall study: When averaged, DNA from sorted CD4+ and CD8+ cells came to about 3 ug.

Previously, flow cytometry had revealed CD8+CD57+ cell expansion in the patients chosen for sequencing. All patients had severe acquired aplastic anemia. It was genomic DNA that served as the template for profiling TCR beta VDJ and CDR3. MiXCR, applied by TCRdb to the reads, yields one record per CDR3 protein. The sample includes roughly 220,000 distinct CDR3 sequences, roughly two thirds of them seen just once. The CDR3 extends over 12 amino acids. The V end lost 4 bases, the J end lost 3 bases, and 7 bases lay between the germline ends. Per germline, CDR1 LNHNV and CDR2 YYDKDF (reference sequence). Findings and limits, study-wide: Patients and controls turned out to have roughly 30 CD8+ CDR3 sequences in common.

The origin of this receptor is a human donor with aplastic anemia. The sequenced sample consisted of sorted CD4+, CD8+, or CD8+CD57+ T cells (not recorded which) from PBMCs. The chain joins TRBV15 to TRBJ2-7; no reliable D call. The CDR3 nucleotides are TGTGCCACCAGCAACAAGAACTACGAGCAGTACTTC. It translates to CATSNKNYEQYF.